The present TCR beta chain was sequenced within a study of CD8+CD57+ T cells in acquired aplastic anemia. Study-wide points: Between patients and controls, around 30 CD8+ CDR3 sequences were found in common.

This clonotype showed up just a few times. Its antigen remains unknown. Previously, flow cytometry had revealed CD8+CD57+ cell expansion in the patients chosen for sequencing. For CDR3 and TCR beta VDJ profiling, genomic DNA was the template used. TCRdb reprocessed the reads via MiXCR and lists one record per CDR3 protein. Here the sample spans about 160,000 distinct CDR3 sequences, around 47% being singletons. The length of the CDR3 is 13 residues. Germline values: CDR1 ENHRY, CDR2 SYGVKD. With 3 bases removed from V and 2 bases from J, the gap between germline ends came to 7 bases. The chain employs TRBV10-3 and TRBJ1-2; D remains ambiguous. Sequenced input: sorted CD4+, CD8+, or CD8+CD57+ T cells (not recorded which) from PBMCs. This TCR derives from a human donor with aplastic anemia. The CDR3 spells CAISDGLNYGYTF. CDR3 bases: TGTGCCATCAGTGACGGACTAAACTATGGCTACACCTTC.